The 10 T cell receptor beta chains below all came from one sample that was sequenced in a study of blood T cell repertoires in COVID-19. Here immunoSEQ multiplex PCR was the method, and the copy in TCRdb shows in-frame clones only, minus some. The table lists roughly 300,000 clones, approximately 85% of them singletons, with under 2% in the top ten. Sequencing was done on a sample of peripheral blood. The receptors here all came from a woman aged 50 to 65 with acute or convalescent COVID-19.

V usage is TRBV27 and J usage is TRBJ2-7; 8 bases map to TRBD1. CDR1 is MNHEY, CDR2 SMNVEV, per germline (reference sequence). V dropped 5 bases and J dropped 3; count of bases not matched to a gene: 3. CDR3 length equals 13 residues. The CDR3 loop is CASSPQGVYEQYF. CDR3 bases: TGTGCCAGCAGTCCACAGGGGGTCTACGAGCAGTACTTC.

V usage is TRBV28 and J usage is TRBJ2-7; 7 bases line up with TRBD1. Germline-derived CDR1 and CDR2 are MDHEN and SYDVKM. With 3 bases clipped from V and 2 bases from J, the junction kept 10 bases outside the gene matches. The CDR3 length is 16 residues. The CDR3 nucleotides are TGTGCCAGCAGTTTGGGCCCTCCGGACAGGACCTACGAGCAGTACTTC. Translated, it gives CASSLGPPDRTYEQYF.

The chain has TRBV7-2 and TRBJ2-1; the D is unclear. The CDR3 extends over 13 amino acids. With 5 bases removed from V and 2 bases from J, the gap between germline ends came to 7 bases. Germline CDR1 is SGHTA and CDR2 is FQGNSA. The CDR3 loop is CASSVTAYNEQFF. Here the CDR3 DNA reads TGTGCCAGCAGCGTCACAGCCTACAATGAGCAGTTCTTC.

CDR3 sequence: CASSQDWTGSTEAFF. CDR3 nucleotides: TGTGCCAGCAGCCAAGATTGGACAGGGAGTACTGAAGCTTTCTTT. The V gene is TRBV3-1 (or the pseudogene TRBV3-2), the J gene TRBJ1-1, with 8 bases aligning to TRBD1. Germline trimming cut 0 bases from V and 5 bases from J; bases unmatched to any gene: 5. The germline V gene encodes CDR1 LGHDT and CDR2 YNNKEL (reference sequence). The CDR3 length is 15 residues.

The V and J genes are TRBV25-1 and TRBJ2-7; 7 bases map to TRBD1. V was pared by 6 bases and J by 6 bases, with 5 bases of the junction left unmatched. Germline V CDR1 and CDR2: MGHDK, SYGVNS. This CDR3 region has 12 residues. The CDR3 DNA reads TGTGCCAGCAGACCCCCAGGGGGCGAGCAGTACTTC. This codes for CASRPPGGEQYF.

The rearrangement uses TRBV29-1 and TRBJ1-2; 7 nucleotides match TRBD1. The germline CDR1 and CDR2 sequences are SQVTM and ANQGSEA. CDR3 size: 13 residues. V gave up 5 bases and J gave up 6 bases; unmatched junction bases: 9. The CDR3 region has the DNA TGCAGCGTTTTGGACAGGCCCTCGGATGGCTACACCTTC. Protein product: CSVLDRPSDGYTF.

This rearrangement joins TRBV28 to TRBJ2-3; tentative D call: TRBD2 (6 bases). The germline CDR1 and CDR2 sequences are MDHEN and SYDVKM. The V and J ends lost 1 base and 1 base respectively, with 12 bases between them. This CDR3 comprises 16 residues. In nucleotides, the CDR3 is TGTGCCAGCAGTTTATTGATAGCGGCCCGCACAGATACGCAGTATTTT. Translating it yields CASSLLIAARTDTQYF.

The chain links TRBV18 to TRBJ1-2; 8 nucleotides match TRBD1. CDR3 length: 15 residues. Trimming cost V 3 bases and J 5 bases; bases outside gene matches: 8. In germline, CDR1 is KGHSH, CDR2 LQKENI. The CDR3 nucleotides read TGTGCCAGCTCACCTTTCGACAGGGGCATTTATGGCTACACCTTC. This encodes CASSPFDRGIYGYTF.

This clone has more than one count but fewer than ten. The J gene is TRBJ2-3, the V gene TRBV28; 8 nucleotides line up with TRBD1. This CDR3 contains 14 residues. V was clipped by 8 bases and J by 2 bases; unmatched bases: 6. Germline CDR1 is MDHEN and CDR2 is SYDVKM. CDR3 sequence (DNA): TGTGCCAGCTGGGGGACAGGATACACAGATACGCAGTATTTT. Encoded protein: CASWGTGYTDTQYF. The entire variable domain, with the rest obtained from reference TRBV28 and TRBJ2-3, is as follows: DVKVTQSSRYLVKRTGEKVFLECVQDMDHENMFWYRQDPGLGLRLIYFSYDVKMKEKGDIPEGYSVSREKKERFSLILESASTNQTSMYLCASWGTGYTDTQYFGPGTRLTVL.

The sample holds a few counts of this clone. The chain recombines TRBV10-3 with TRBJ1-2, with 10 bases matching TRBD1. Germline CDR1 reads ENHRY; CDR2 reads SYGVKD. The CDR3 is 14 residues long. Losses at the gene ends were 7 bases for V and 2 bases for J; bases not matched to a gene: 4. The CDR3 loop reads CAITSDRGNYGYTF. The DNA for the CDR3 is TGTGCCATCACCTCGGACAGGGGGAACTATGGCTACACCTTC.